The 30 T cell receptor beta chains presented below share a single source sample, sequenced in a study of T cells after yellow fever vaccination (dated by TCRdb to between 2018 and 2020). Receptors were amplified or captured by 5' RACE. Sequencing took place on an Illumina NovaSeq 6000. TCRdb reprocessing: public reads trimmed at Q25 with fastp, clones called with MiXCR, in-frame beta chains kept. CDR3 protein sequences are deduplicated, and each keeps its most common genes and DNA. The sample has 25,000 to 30,000 distinct CDR3 sequences on record, roughly 4.5% of them singletons. 38% of the sample goes to the ten largest clones. Reading the label with the study, this specimen's treatment or condition is: live attenuated yellow fever vaccine strain. Sequenced material: PBMCs, either bulk or a sorted T-cell subset (CD4+, CD8+, memory, or dextramer-sorted; not recorded which), taken on the day of the yellow fever booster vaccination. The receptors here all came from a man aged 18 to 29 who received the YFV17D yellow fever vaccine.

This clonotype was seen ten or more times. The chain combines TRBV6-5 with TRBJ1-6, with TRBD1 identical over 8 bases. Germline assignment: CDR1 MNHEY and CDR2 SVGAGI. This CDR3 region has 17 residues. V lost 2 bases to trimming and J lost 9 bases; unmatched junction nucleotides: 12. The CDR3 spells CASSYTHLTGDGSPLHF. CDR3 DNA: TGTGCCAGCAGTTACACCCACTTGACAGGGGACGGTTCACCCCTCCACTTT.

In this sample, this clonotype turned up many times. The J gene is TRBJ1-2, the V gene TRBV20-1; the D is unclear. This CDR3 region has 13 residues. Trimming stripped 3 bases from V and 4 bases from J, with 12 bases between. Germline V gene sequence: CDR1 DFQATT, CDR2 SNEGSKA (reference sequence). CDR3 sequence (DNA): TGCAGTGCTAGTCCCGACGGGTCCTATGGCTACACCTTC. This gives the protein CSASPDGSYGYTF.

This clonotype was seen ten or more times. This chain links TRBV10-3 with TRBJ2-3, with 10 bases aligning to TRBD2. V lost 4 bases to trimming and J lost 2 bases; unmatched junction nucleotides: 6. Germline V gene data show CDR1 as ENHRY and CDR2 as SYGVKD. This CDR3 contains 16 residues. For the CDR3, the DNA is TGTGCCATCAGTGGCTCTAGCGGGGGTTACACAGATACGCAGTATTTT. As protein: CAISGSSGGYTDTQYF.

Regarding this clonotype: This could be a read error, since a much larger clone is one nucleotide away. The chain recombines TRBV30 with TRBJ1-1; tentative D call: TRBD1 (5 bases). The CDR3 has 14 residues. In germline, CDR1 is GTSNPN, CDR2 SVGIG (reference sequence). Trimming removed 7 bases from V and 4 bases from J, with 19 bases in between. In nucleotides, the CDR3 is TGTGCCTTCGCCTGGTCCGGGACCCTCACTGAAGCTTTCTTT. This encodes CAFAWSGTLTEAFF.

This clonotype was observed at least ten times. The rearrangement uses TRBV7-2 and TRBJ1-1; TRBD1 agrees at 8 bases. Unmatched junction bases numbered 7, after V lost 1 base and J lost 9 bases. This CDR3 is built from 14 residues. In germline, CDR1 is SGHTA, CDR2 FQGNSA. CDR3 loop: CASSLGTGRRKAFF. The CDR3 DNA follows: TGTGCCAGCAGCTTAGGGACAGGGAGGAGGAAAGCTTTCTTT.

This clonotype appeared many times. The CDR3 sequence: CAISGVTYEQYF. DNA for the CDR3: TGTGCCATCAGTGGGGTTACCTACGAGCAGTACTTC. The rearrangement uses TRBV10-3 and TRBJ2-7; no definite D call. CDR1 and CDR2 from the germline V gene are ENHRY and SYGVKD. Trimming pared 4 bases from V and 2 bases from J, leaving 6 bases between. The length of the CDR3 is 12 residues.

This clonotype was observed at least ten times. The chain employs TRBV19 and TRBJ1-2; D unresolved. The CDR3 is 10 residues long. Germline CDR1 and CDR2: LNHDA and SQIVND (reference sequence). V was cut by 7 bases and J by 10 bases, with 10 bases left in between. CDR3 sequence (DNA): TGTGCCAGTAAAGGGCCCGACTACACCTTC. It yields the protein CASKGPDYTF.

This clonotype was observed at least ten times. V usage is TRBV6-1 and J usage is TRBJ1-4, with a weak D call TRBD1 (5 bases). Trimming stripped 6 bases from V and 7 bases from J, with 15 bases between. Germline assignment: CDR1 MNHNS and CDR2 SASEGT. CDR3 length: 14 residues. CDR3 DNA: TGTGCCAGCAGCAAGACCCAGAGGGGTGAAAAACTGTTTTTT. Its translation: CASSKTQRGEKLFF.

This clonotype was counted many times. The rearrangement joins TRBV6-5 to TRBJ1-6; a weak D match, TRBD1 (5 bases). Germline values: CDR1 MNHEY, CDR2 SVGAGI. CDR3 size: 16 residues. V was pared by 0 bases and J by 8 bases, with 14 bases between. The DNA of the CDR3 is TGTGCCAGCAGTTACTCGATCGGGGCGTCGGATTCACCCCTCCACTTT. Translation: CASSYSIGASDSPLHF.

This clonotype was seen at least ten times. This chain connects TRBV7-2 to TRBJ1-2; maybe TRBD1 (6 bases). The CDR3 totals 13 residues. Per the germline V gene, CDR1 is SGHTA and CDR2 is FQGNSA. V was pared by 0 bases and J by 4 bases, with 6 bases between. The CDR3: CASSLAGGYGYTF. As DNA, the CDR3 is TGTGCCAGCAGCTTAGCAGGGGGCTATGGCTACACCTTC.

This clonotype was seen many times. The V call is TRBV5-1, the J call TRBJ2-7, with TRBD2 identical over 8 bases. The V gene's germline CDR1 is SGHRS and CDR2 YFSETQ. The CDR3 runs to 16 residues. The V and J ends lost 6 bases and 9 bases, in that order; junction bases with no gene match: 20. CDR3 amino acids: CASTPSPTGGANRQYF. The CDR3 region has the DNA TGCGCCAGCACCCCTTCGCCTACGGGGGGGGCGAACCGGCAGTACTTC.

This clonotype was picked up many times. The chain combines TRBV7-2 with TRBJ2-3; possible D gene TRBD2, 5 bases. The CDR3 extends over 12 amino acids. The ends were cut back, 5 bases at V and 6 bases at J, with 9 bases in the middle. Germline V gene sequence: CDR1 SGHTA, CDR2 FQGNSA. In nucleotides, the CDR3 is TGTGCCAGCAGCCTAACGGGGGATACGCAGTATTTT. Translating gives CASSLTGDTQYF.

This clonotype was recorded many times. This chain connects TRBV7-9 to TRBJ2-7; 7 nucleotides align to TRBD2. The CDR3 has 13 residues. Germline-derived CDR1 and CDR2 are SEHNR and FQNEAQ (reference sequence). After removal of 4 bases from V and 2 bases from J, the junction contained 2 bases not matched to a gene. CDR3 loop: CASSWEGPYEQYF. The CDR3 DNA follows: TGTGCCAGCAGCTGGGAGGGACCCTACGAGCAGTACTTC. The complete variable domain, with remaining parts taken from reference TRBV7-9 and TRBJ2-7, reads DTGVSQNPRHKITKRGQNVTFRCDPISEHNRLYWYRQTLGQGPEFLTYFQNEAQLEKSRLLSDRFSAERPKGSFSTLEIQRTEQGDSAMYLCASSWEGPYEQYFGPGTRLTVT.

V and J are TRBV4-2 and TRBJ1-6; no clear D gene. The V gene's germline CDR1 is LGHNA and CDR2 YNFKEQ. This CDR3 spans 15 amino acids. V was pared by 1 base and J by 9 bases, with 13 bases between. This CDR3 is CASSQVADWASPLHF. CDR3 sequence (DNA): TGTGCCAGCAGCCAAGTGGCGGATTGGGCTTCACCCCTCCACTTT.

Ten or more counts support this clonotype. The CDR3 DNA is TGTGCCAGCAGTGAGGGGGGAACCAAAAACATTCAGTACTTC. Translated: CASSEGGTKNIQYF. The rearrangement joins TRBV6-1 to TRBJ2-4; D is perhaps TRBD2 (6 bases). V lost 3 bases and J lost 2, with 8 bases in between. CDR1 is MNHNS, CDR2 SASEGT, per germline. The CDR3 has 14 amino acids.

This clonotype was recorded many times. The CDR3 region has the DNA TGTGCCATCAGAGGGACAGGGGGCGATTACGAGCAGTACGTC. Its translation is CAIRGTGGDYEQYV. This chain links TRBV10-3 with TRBJ2-7, with 12 bases identical to TRBD1. The CDR3 sequence is 14 residues long. Germline V gives CDR1 ENHRY, CDR2 SYGVKD. Trimming at V came to 6 bases and at J to 4 bases, leaving 4 bases not matched to a gene.

This clonotype was counted ten times or more. The chain recombines TRBV5-1 with TRBJ2-7; D uncertain. This CDR3 is 12 amino acids long. V was cut by 2 bases and J by 7 bases, with 10 bases left in between. Germline V CDR1 and CDR2: SGHRS, YFSETQ. CDR3 sequence: CASSLTGKEQYV. DNA of the CDR3: TGCGCCAGCAGCTTAACTGGCAAAGAGCAGTACGTC.

At least ten counts were recorded for this clonotype. The chain has TRBV7-6 and TRBJ2-2; 7 bases align to TRBD1. Germline values: CDR1 SGHVS, CDR2 FNYEAQ. The CDR3 loop spans 15 amino acids. The trim removed 5 bases at V and 4 bases at J, leaving 7 bases unmatched. The CDR3 DNA is TGTGCCAGCAGCAACCGGGACAGATCCACCGGGGAGCTGTTTTTT. This gives the protein CASSNRDRSTGELFF.

This clonotype came up many times. The rearrangement uses TRBV24-1 and TRBJ2-2; weak D call: TRBD1 (6 bases). Trimming shortened V by 3 bases and J by 1 base, and 8 bases separated the two germline ends. Germline CDR1 is KGHDR and CDR2 is SFDVKD. The CDR3 is 15 residues long. The CDR3 region has the DNA TGTGCCACCAGTGATCCGGGACAGAACACCGGGGAGCTGTTTTTT. It encodes CATSDPGQNTGELFF.

This clonotype was seen many times. J is TRBJ1-3 and V is TRBV2, with a weak D call TRBD1 (5 bases). CDR1 and CDR2 (germline): SNHLY, FYNNEI. Trimming pared 6 bases from V and 2 bases from J, leaving 11 bases between. The CDR3 has 14 residues. The CDR3 DNA reads TGTGCCAGCAGCGACCGAGGGGCTGGAAACACCATATATTTT. Protein sequence: CASSDRGAGNTIYF.

This clonotype was seen more than once but under ten times. The V and J genes are TRBV7-9 and TRBJ2-5, with D uncertain. Trimming took off 0 bases at V and 4 bases at J, with 18 bases between the two ends. CDR1 and CDR2 from the germline V gene are SEHNR and FQNEAQ (reference sequence). CDR3 length equals 17 residues. The CDR3 reads CASSLALVPSVIETQYF. CDR3 bases: TGTGCCAGCAGCTTAGCTCTTGTTCCGAGCGTAATAGAGACCCAGTACTTC. The full variable domain, with the rest looked up from reference TRBV7-9 and TRBJ2-5, is DTGVSQNPRHKITKRGQNVTFRCDPISEHNRLYWYRQTLGQGPEFLTYFQNEAQLEKSRLLSDRFSAERPKGSFSTLEIQRTEQGDSAMYLCASSLALVPSVIETQYFGPGTRLLVL.

The V call is TRBV29-1, the J call TRBJ1-2; D might be TRBD1 (5 bases). V was pared by 6 bases and J by 4 bases, with 15 bases between. This CDR3 region has 13 residues. CDR1 SQVTM and CDR2 ANQGSEA come from the germline V gene. CDR3 loop: CSVAQGFGYGYTF. For the CDR3, the DNA is TGCAGCGTCGCGCAGGGATTCGGCTATGGCTACACCTTC. Full variable domain (missing parts from reference TRBV29-1 and TRBJ1-2): SAVISQKPSRDICQRGTSLTIQCQVDSQVTMMFWYRQQPGQSLTLIATANQGSEATYESGFVIDKFPISRPNLTFSTLTVSNMSPEDSSIYLCSVAQGFGYGYTFGSGTRLTVV.

By share, this clonotype ranks as hyperexpanded. The genes are TRBV20-1 and TRBJ1-1; no firm D call. V was cut by 3 bases and J by 3 bases, with 8 bases left in between. CDR1 is DFQATT and CDR2 is SNEGSKA in the germline V gene (reference sequence). This CDR3 has 12 residues. The CDR3 sequence: CSARVRDTEAFF. The DNA for the CDR3 is TGCAGTGCTAGGGTTCGCGACACTGAAGCTTTCTTT.

In its sample, this clonotype was seen many times. This rearrangement joins TRBV5-1 to TRBJ2-5; the D gene could be TRBD1 or TRBD2 (5 bases each). CDR1 SGHRS and CDR2 YFSETQ come from the germline V gene. Trimming left V 2 bases short and J 1 base short, with 9 bases between. This CDR3 is 14 amino acids long. CDR3 sequence (DNA): TGCGCCAGCAGCTTCGGGACCATCCAAGAGACCCAGTACTTC. Translated: CASSFGTIQETQYF. The full variable domain, in which reference TRBV5-1 and TRBJ2-5 provide the parts outside the CDR3, is KAGVTQTPRYLIKTRGQQVTLSCSPISGHRSVSWYQQTPGQGLQFLFEYFSETQRNKGNFPGRFSGRQFSNSRSEMNVSTLELGDSALYLCASSFGTIQETQYFGPGTRLLVL.

The table lists this clonotype with many counts. J is TRBJ2-3 and V is TRBV5-6; 7 bases agree with TRBD2. From germline, CDR1 is SGHDT and CDR2 YYEEEE. The V segment lost 5 bases and the J segment 0 bases; nucleotides outside the gene matches: 9. The CDR3 covers 16 residues. The CDR3 DNA reads as TGTGCCAGCAGGGGGGGGTCTAGCGCGAGCACAGATACGCAGTATTTT. Translation: CASRGGSSASTDTQYF.

This clonotype was found many times. The chain has TRBV7-2 and TRBJ2-7; maybe TRBD2 (5 bases). Trimming took 4 bases from V and 0 from J, leaving 16 bases between them. Looked up from germline, CDR1 is SGHTA and CDR2 is FQGNSA. CDR3 length equals 16 residues. The CDR3 spells CASSSFPRGSSYEQYF. CDR3 sequence (DNA): TGTGCCAGCAGCTCATTTCCCCGGGGTAGCTCCTACGAGCAGTACTTC.

This clonotype was recorded at least ten times. The J gene is TRBJ2-1, the V gene TRBV5-1, with 9 bases aligning to TRBD2. Trimming removed 0 bases from V and 4 bases from J; junction bases left unmatched: 8. Germline CDR1 reads SGHRS; CDR2 reads YFSETQ. The CDR3 covers 17 residues. The DNA for the CDR3 is TGCGCCAGCAGCTTGGCCGGTTTAGCGGGAGCGTACAATGAGCAGTTCTTC. Translated, it gives CASSLAGLAGAYNEQFF.

In its sample, this clonotype was seen many times. This rearrangement joins TRBV6-2 or TRBV6-3 to TRBJ2-7; no reliable D call. The V gene's germline CDR1 is MNHEY and CDR2 SVGEGT. The CDR3 is made up of 14 amino acids. V was shortened by 0 bases and J by 1 base, with 7 bases between the two germline ends. This chain's CDR3 is CASSYSTVSYEQYF. CDR3 DNA: TGTGCCAGCAGTTACTCGACGGTTTCCTACGAGCAGTACTTC.

This clonotype showed up many times. The chain recombines TRBV20-1 with TRBJ2-7; D remains ambiguous. CDR1 and CDR2 from the germline V gene are DFQATT and SNEGSKA (reference sequence). Trimming took off 3 bases at V and 6 bases at J, with 3 bases between the two ends. The CDR3 length is 9 residues. The CDR3 reads CSARSEQYV. The DNA of the CDR3 is TGCAGTGCTAGGTCCGAGCAGTACGTC.

The gene calls are TRBV20-1 and TRBJ2-3, with 7 bases fitting TRBD2. The CDR3 spans 14 residues. V shed 5 bases and J 2 bases; nucleotides not matched to a gene: 7. Per the germline V gene, CDR1 is DFQATT and CDR2 is SNEGSKA (reference sequence). CDR3 sequence: CSARGAGNTDTQYF. Here the CDR3 DNA reads TGCAGTGCTCGTGGAGCGGGGAACACAGATACGCAGTATTTT.